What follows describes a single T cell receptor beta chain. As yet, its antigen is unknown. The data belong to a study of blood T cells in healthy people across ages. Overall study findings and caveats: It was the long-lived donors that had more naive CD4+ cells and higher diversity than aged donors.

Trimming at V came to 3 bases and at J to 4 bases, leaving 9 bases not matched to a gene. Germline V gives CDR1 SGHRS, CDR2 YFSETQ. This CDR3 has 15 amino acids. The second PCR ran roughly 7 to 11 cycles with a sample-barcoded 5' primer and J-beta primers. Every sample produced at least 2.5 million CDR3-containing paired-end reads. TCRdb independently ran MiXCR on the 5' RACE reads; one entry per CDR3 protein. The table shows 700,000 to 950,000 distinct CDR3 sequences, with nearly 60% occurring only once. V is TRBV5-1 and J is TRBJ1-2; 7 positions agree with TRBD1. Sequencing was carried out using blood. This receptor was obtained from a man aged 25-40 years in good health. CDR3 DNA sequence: TGCGCCAGCAGCTCCGGGACAGACAACCGCTATGGCTACACCTTC. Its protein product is CASSSGTDNRYGYTF.